This T cell receptor (beta chain) emerged from a study of early T cells in non-severe SARS-CoV-2 infection. The wider study: The chains were unpaired, and the sequenced material was bulk RNA from unsorted whole blood.

TCRdb reprocessed the 5' RACE reads with MiXCR, giving one entry per CDR3 protein. The sample records 25,000 to 35,000 distinct CDR3 sequences, around 5.8% being singletons. The V segment lost 2 bases and the J segment 4 bases; nucleotides outside the gene matches: 4. The CDR3 contains 13 residues. Per germline, CDR1 SQVTM and CDR2 ANQGSEA. The source is an adult who was a healthcare worker with PCR-confirmed SARS-CoV-2 infection or an uninfected control (not recorded which). Specimen: whole blood. The rearrangement joins TRBV29-1 to TRBJ1-1; 7 bases map to TRBD1. The CDR3 protein is CSVERQGGTEAFF. In DNA, the CDR3 is TGCAGCGTTGAACGACAGGGAGGCACTGAAGCTTTCTTT.